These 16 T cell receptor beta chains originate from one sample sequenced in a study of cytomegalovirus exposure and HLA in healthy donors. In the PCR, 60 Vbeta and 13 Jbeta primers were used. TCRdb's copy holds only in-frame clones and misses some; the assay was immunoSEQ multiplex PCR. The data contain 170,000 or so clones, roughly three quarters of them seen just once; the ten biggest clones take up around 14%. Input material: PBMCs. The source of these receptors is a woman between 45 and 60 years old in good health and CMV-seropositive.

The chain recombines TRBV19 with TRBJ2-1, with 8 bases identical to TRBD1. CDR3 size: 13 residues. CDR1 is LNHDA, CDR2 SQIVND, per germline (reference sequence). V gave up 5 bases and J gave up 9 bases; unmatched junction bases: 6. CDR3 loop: CASSGSGGTEQFF. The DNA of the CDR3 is TGTGCCAGTAGTGGGTCAGGGGGCACTGAGCAGTTCTTC.

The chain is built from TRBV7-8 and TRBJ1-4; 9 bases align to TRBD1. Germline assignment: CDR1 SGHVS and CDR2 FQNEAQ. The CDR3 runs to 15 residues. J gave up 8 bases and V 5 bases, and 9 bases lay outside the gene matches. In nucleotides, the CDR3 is TGTGCCAGCAGCACACAGGGGGCTCTACGGGAAAAACTGTTTTTT. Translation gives CASSTQGALREKLFF.

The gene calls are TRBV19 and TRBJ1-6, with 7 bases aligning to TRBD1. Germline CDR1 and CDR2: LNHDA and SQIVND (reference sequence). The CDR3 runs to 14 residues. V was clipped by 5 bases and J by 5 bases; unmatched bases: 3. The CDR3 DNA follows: TGTGCCAGTAGTGAGACAGGGCATAATTCACCCCTCCACTTT. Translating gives CASSETGHNSPLHF. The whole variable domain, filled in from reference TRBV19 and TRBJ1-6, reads DGGITQSPKYLFRKEGQNVTLSCEQNLNHDAMYWYRQDPGQGLRLIYYSQIVNDFQKGDIAEGYSVSREKKESFPLTVTSAQKNPTAFYLCASSETGHNSPLHFGNGTRLTVT.

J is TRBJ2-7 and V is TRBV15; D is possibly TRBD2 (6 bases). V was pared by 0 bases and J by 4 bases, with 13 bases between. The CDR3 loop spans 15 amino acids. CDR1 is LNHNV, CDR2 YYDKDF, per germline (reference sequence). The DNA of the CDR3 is TGTGCCACCAGCAGAGATCCGGGGGTTAAATACGAGCAGTACTTC. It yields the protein CATSRDPGVKYEQYF.

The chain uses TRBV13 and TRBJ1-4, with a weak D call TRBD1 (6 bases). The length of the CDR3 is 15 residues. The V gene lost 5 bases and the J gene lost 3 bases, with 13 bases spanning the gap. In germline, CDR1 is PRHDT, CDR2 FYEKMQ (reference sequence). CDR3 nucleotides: TGTGCCAGCAGCGGGGAGAAGGGGGCTAATGAAAAACTGTTTTTT. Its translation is CASSGEKGANEKLFF.

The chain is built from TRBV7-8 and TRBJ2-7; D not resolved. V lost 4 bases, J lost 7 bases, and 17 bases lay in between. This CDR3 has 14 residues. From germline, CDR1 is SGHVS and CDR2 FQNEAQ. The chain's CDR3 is CASSSLVAPREQYF. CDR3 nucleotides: TGTGCCAGCAGCTCCCTAGTGGCCCCGAGAGAGCAGTACTTC.

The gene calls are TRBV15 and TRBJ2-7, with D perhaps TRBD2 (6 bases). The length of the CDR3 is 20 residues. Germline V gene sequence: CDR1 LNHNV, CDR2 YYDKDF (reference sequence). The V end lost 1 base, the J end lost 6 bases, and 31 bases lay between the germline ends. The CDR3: CATSRVGIPSHGRRSFEQYF. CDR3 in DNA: TGTGCCACCAGCAGAGTAGGGATCCCTTCCCATGGGAGGAGGAGCTTCGAGCAGTACTTC.

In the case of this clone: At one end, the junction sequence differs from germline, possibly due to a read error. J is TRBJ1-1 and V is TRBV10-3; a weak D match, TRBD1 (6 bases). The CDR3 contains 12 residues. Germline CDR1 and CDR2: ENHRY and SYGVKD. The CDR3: CATDQGNTETFF. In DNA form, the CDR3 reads TGTGCCACCGACCAGGGGAACACTGAAACTTTCTTT.

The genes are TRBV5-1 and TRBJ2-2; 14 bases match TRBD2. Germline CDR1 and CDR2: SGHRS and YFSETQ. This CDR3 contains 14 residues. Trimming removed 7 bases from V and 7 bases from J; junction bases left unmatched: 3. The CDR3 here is CASGTSGGSGELFF. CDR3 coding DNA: TGCGCCAGCGGGACTAGCGGGGGTAGCGGGGAGCTGTTTTTT.

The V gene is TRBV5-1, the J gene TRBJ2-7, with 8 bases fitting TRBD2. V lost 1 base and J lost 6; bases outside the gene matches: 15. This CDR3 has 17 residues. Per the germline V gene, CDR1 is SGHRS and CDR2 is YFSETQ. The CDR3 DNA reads TGCGCCAGCAGCTTGCCAGGTGGAGCGGGGGTCCGGGTCGAGCAGTACTTC. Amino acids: CASSLPGGAGVRVEQYF.

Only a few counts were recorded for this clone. DNA for the CDR3: TGTGCCAGCATAGGGACAGGGGGCGTGAACATTCAGTACTTC. It translates to CASIGTGGVNIQYF. The rearrangement links TRBV6-1 to TRBJ2-4, with 12 bases aligning to TRBD1. Germline trimming cut 7 bases from V and 7 bases from J; bases unmatched to any gene: 5. The CDR3 contains 14 residues. Germline V CDR1 and CDR2: MNHNS, SASEGT.

The CDR3 here is CASSPGGKQETQYF. The CDR3 DNA follows: TGTGCCAGCAGCCCTGGGGGGAAACAAGAGACCCAGTACTTC. This rearrangement joins TRBV11-1 to TRBJ2-5; tentatively, D is TRBD2 (6 bases). Germline V gene lookup returns CDR1 SGHAT and CDR2 FQDESV (reference sequence). The CDR3 is 14 amino acids. Trimming cost V 5 bases and J 2 bases, with 12 bases left between them.

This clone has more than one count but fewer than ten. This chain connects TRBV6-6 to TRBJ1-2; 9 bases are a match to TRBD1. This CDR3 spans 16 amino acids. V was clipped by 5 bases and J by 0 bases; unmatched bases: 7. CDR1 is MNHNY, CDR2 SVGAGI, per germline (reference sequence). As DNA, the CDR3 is TGTGCCAGCAGTGGGGACCGGGACAGGGCTAACTATGGCTACACCTTC. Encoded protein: CASSGDRDRANYGYTF.

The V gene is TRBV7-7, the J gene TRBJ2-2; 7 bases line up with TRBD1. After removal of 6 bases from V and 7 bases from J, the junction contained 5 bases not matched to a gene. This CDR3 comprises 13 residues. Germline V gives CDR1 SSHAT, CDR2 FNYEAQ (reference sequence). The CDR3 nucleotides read TGTGCCAGCAGTTCGACAGGGAACGGGGAGCTGTTTTTT. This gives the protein CASSSTGNGELFF.

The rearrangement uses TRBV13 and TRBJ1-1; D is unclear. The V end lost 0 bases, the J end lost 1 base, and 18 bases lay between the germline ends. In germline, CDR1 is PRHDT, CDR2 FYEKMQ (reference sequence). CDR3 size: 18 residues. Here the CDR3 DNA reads TGTGCCAGCAGCTTAGGCCTTTTGGTTGGCACCAAGAACACTGAAGCTTTCTTT. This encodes CASSLGLLVGTKNTEAFF. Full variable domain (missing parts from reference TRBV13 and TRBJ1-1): AAGVIQSPRHLIKEKRETATLKCYPIPRHDTVYWYQQGPGQDPQFLISFYEKMQSDKGSIPDRFSAQQFSDYHSELNMSSLELGDSALYFCASSLGLLVGTKNTEAFFGQGTRLTVV.

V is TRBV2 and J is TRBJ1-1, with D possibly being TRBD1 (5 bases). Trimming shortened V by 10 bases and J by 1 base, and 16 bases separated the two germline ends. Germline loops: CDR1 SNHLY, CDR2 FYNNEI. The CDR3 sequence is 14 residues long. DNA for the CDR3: TGTGCCACCTCGGGGGGGAAACCGAACACTGAAGCTTTCTTT. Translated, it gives CATSGGKPNTEAFF. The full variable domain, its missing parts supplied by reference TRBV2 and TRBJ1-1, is EPEVTQTPSHQVTQMGQEVILRCVPISNHLYFYWYRQILGQKVEFLVSFYNNEISEKSEIFDDQFSVERPDGSNFTLKIRSTKLEDSAMYFCATSGGKPNTEAFFGQGTRLTVV.